The entry that follows covers one T cell receptor (beta chain) sequence. Its antigen remains unidentified. The record originates from a study of OX40 agonist ivuxolimab in advanced cancers. The study's findings and limits: Mean expanded clone counts were higher in CD8+ than CD4+ T cells. Part of the nonresponder group also had normalized T-cell clonal expansion that was low.

Repertoires were generated with immunoSEQ multiplex PCR, while TCRdb's copy carries only in-frame clones and drops some. This table holds around 75,000 clones, approximately 89% found once. V lost 0 bases to trimming and J lost 2 bases, with 11 bases between them. CDR3 length equals 15 residues. Germline CDR1 reads GTSNPN; CDR2 reads SVGIG (reference sequence). This clonotype was sampled from an adult with an advanced solid tumor such as melanoma, head and neck, liver or kidney cancer. V usage is TRBV30 and J usage is TRBJ1-5; D might be TRBD1 (6 bases). The sample here was CD4+ or CD8+ T cells sorted from blood, taken in a trial of the OX40 agonist ivuxolimab. This CDR3 is CAWSVGGLGNQPQHF. In DNA, the CDR3 is TGTGCCTGGAGTGTTGGGGGGCTGGGCAATCAGCCCCAGCATTTT. The whole variable domain, remainder taken from reference TRBV30 and TRBJ1-5, is SQTIHQWPATLVQPVGSPLSLECTVEGTSNPNLYWYRQAAGRGLQLLFYSVGIGQISSEVPQNLSASRPQDRQFILSSKKLLLSDSGFYLCAWSVGGLGNQPQHFGDGTRLSIL.